This record concerns one T cell receptor beta chain sequence. Its antigen is as yet unknown. The identical CDR3 is also encoded by other nucleotide sequences in the sample. The sample originates from a study of shared clonotypes between healthy human individuals. Whole-study context: Each donor's CD8 memory used one plate, CD8 naive two, each CD4 subset three. Study-level results: Sharing of clonotypes among donors was expected to vary with sequencing depth. With several donors compared, approximately 5% of naive CD4 clonotypes were shared.

Profiled with immunoSEQ multiplex PCR; TCRdb holds only in-frame clones, not every one. The profile covers about 2.4 million clones, with 93% appearing a single time and 0.36% taken by the ten largest. The germline V gene has CDR1 LGHNA and CDR2 YNFKEQ. This CDR3 comprises 15 residues. The germline V and J ends were trimmed by 4 bases and 4 bases, with 16 bases remaining between them. The source of this sequence is a young man in good health. Some clones in this sample may be carry-over from other donors' samples. The material sequenced was naive CD4+ T cells from PBMCs. The subset: CD45RA+ positively selected. The chain recombines TRBV4-2 with TRBJ2-5; D is possibly TRBD2 (6 bases). The CDR3 protein is CASSLTEGSGETQYF. As DNA, the CDR3 is TGTGCCAGCAGCCTCACGGAGGGGAGTGGAGAGACCCAGTACTTC.